These 18 T cell receptor beta chains came from one sample sequenced in a study of blood T cells in healthy people across ages. Sample-barcoded 5' priming and a J-beta primer mix drove a second PCR of about 7 to 11 cycles. TCRdb reprocessed the 5' RACE reads via MiXCR and lists one record per CDR3 protein. The top ten clones hold 2.1% of a sample with about 1.8 million distinct CDR3 sequences, around 48% of them seen once. Source material: blood. All receptors come from a woman aged 40 to 55 in good health.

This rearrangement joins TRBV6-1 to TRBJ2-7, with 9 bases identical to TRBD1. The junction had 12 bases not matched to a gene; V was cut back by 7 bases and J by 5 bases. There are 15 residues in the CDR3. The V gene's germline CDR1 is MNHNS and CDR2 SASEGT. The CDR3 is CASTPGGTGKDEQYF. In DNA, the CDR3 is TGTGCCAGCACCCCCGGTGGGACAGGGAAAGACGAGCAGTACTTC.

This clonotype was detected a few times. The rearrangement joins TRBV7-2 to TRBJ2-1; 10 nucleotides match TRBD2. Germline assignment: CDR1 SGHTA and CDR2 FQGNSA. Germline trimming cut 0 bases from V and 5 bases from J; bases unmatched to any gene: 7. This CDR3 has 17 amino acids. Here the CDR3 reads CASSLASASGGDNEQFF. DNA for the CDR3: TGTGCCAGCAGCTTAGCGTCGGCTAGCGGGGGAGACAATGAGCAGTTCTTC.

This clonotype turned up a few times. The chain has TRBV20-1 and TRBJ2-1; the match to TRBD2 covers 11 bases. J lost 2 bases, V lost 1 base, and 4 bases had no gene match. The CDR3 runs 16 residues. Germline lookup yields CDR1 DFQATT and CDR2 SNEGSKA (reference sequence). The CDR3 bases are TGCAGTGCTAGAGGCACTAGCGGGGGTCCCTACAATGAGCAGTTCTTC. It specifies CSARGTSGGPYNEQFF.

The chain combines TRBV6-5 with TRBJ1-2, with a tentative D call TRBD1 (6 bases). Trimming took 6 bases from V and 5 from J, leaving 19 bases between them. The germline V gene encodes CDR1 MNHEY and CDR2 SVGAGI. The CDR3 has 15 amino acids. This chain's CDR3 is CASSTTRQETYGYTF. The CDR3 nucleotides are TGTGCCAGCAGCACCACCCGACAGGAGACTTATGGCTACACCTTC.

V gene TRBV6-5 combines with J gene TRBJ1-1, with TRBD1 matching over 9 bases. This CDR3 region has 12 residues. The ends lost 10 bases at V and 4 bases at J; junction bases unmatched: 4. The germline V gene has CDR1 MNHEY and CDR2 SVGAGI. CDR3 bases: TGTGCCACCACGACAGGGGGCACTGAAGCTTTCTTT. Its translation: CATTTGGTEAFF.

The chain has TRBV11-2 and TRBJ2-5; 9 bases align to TRBD2. Germline V gene data show CDR1 as SGHAT and CDR2 as FQNNGV. The CDR3 runs 14 residues. The junction had 1 base not matched to a gene; V was cut back by 5 bases and J by 0 bases. The CDR3 bases are TGTGCCAGCAGCCGCGGGGGGGACCAAGAGACCCAGTACTTC. Translated, it gives CASSRGGDQETQYF.

The V and J genes are TRBV7-9 and TRBJ1-2, with 7 nucleotides matching TRBD1. Trimming removed 5 bases from V and 8 bases from J; junction bases left unmatched: 11. Germline V CDR1 and CDR2: SEHNR, FQNEAQ (reference sequence). The CDR3 consists of 14 residues. The CDR3 here is CASSGRDSLRGYTF. In nucleotides, the CDR3 is TGTGCCAGCAGCGGCAGGGACAGTCTGAGGGGCTACACCTTC.

V is TRBV20-1 and J is TRBJ1-2, with D possibly TRBD1 on 5 matching bases. Trimming took 0 bases from V and 6 from J, leaving 11 bases between them. Germline V gene data show CDR1 as DFQATT and CDR2 as SNEGSKA (reference sequence). The CDR3 extends over 13 amino acids. For the CDR3, the DNA is TGCAGTGCTAGAGATCAGGCAGGGAATGGCTACACCTTC. Translating gives CSARDQAGNGYTF.

The chain is built from TRBV7-9 and TRBJ1-2; D is unclear. Trimming took 3 bases from V and 1 from J, leaving 15 bases between them. Per germline, CDR1 SEHNR and CDR2 FQNEAQ (reference sequence). This CDR3 has 16 amino acids. The CDR3 reads CASSFDAPGNNYGYTF. The CDR3 DNA reads as TGTGCCAGCAGCTTTGACGCCCCGGGAAATAACTATGGCTACACCTTC.

This sequence joins TRBV7-9 and TRBJ2-1; perhaps D is TRBD1 or TRBD2 (5 bases each). Germline V gene lookup returns CDR1 SEHNR and CDR2 FQNEAQ (reference sequence). The germline V and J ends were trimmed by 1 base and 9 bases, with 13 bases remaining between them. CDR3 length: 14 residues. CDR3 amino acids: CASSLERAGTEQFF. CDR3 coding DNA: TGTGCCAGCAGCTTAGAGAGGGCAGGGACTGAGCAGTTCTTC.

This chain connects TRBV27 to TRBJ1-1, with D possibly TRBD1 on 6 matching bases. The V gene lost 5 bases and the J gene lost 4 bases, with 14 bases spanning the gap. Germline lookup yields CDR1 MNHEY and CDR2 SMNVEV (reference sequence). The CDR3 extends over 14 amino acids. The CDR3 region has the DNA TGTGCCAGCAGTCCCCAACAAGGGGGCACTGAAGCTTTCTTT. As protein: CASSPQQGGTEAFF.

In nucleotides, the CDR3 is TGTGCCAGCAGCTCACTACGTATAGCGGGGGGCCCCGGTGAGCAGTTCTTC. Amino acids: CASSSLRIAGGPGEQFF. This chain connects TRBV7-3 to TRBJ2-1; 10 nucleotides match TRBD2. CDR3 length: 17 amino acids. The V and J ends lost 4 bases and 9 bases, in that order; junction bases with no gene match: 15. Germline CDR1 and CDR2: SGHTA and FQGTGA.

The chain is built from TRBV4-3 and TRBJ2-5, with D perhaps assigned TRBD1 or TRBD2 (6 bases each). The germline CDR1 and CDR2 sequences are LGHNA and YSLEER. V was clipped by 0 bases and J by 5 bases, with 10 bases between them. The CDR3 is made up of 14 amino acids. The CDR3 region is CASSQDQGRETQYF. In nucleotides, the CDR3 is TGCGCCAGCAGCCAAGATCAGGGGAGGGAGACCCAGTACTTC.

The V call is TRBV19, the J call TRBJ2-3; weak D call: TRBD1 (5 bases). V was trimmed by 7 bases and J by 7 bases, leaving 18 bases between them. Germline V lookup: CDR1 LNHDA, CDR2 SQIVND (reference sequence). The CDR3 covers 14 residues. The CDR3 here is CASKIRQSGNTQYF. CDR3 DNA sequence: TGTGCCAGTAAAATAAGACAGTCTGGAAATACGCAGTATTTT.

The chain uses TRBV5-1 and TRBJ2-7; 9 bases map to TRBD1. The CDR3 contains 15 residues. J gave up 2 bases and V 3 bases, and 6 bases lay outside the gene matches. CDR1 and CDR2 from the germline V gene are SGHRS and YFSETQ. CDR3 sequence: CASSSHRTGAYEQYF. The CDR3 DNA reads as TGCGCCAGCAGCTCTCACCGGACAGGGGCCTACGAGCAGTACTTC.

The rearrangement joins TRBV28 to TRBJ2-4; TRBD2 matches at 15 bases. The germline CDR1 and CDR2 sequences are MDHEN and SYDVKM. The junction had 11 bases not matched to a gene; V was cut back by 7 bases and J by 1 base. The CDR3 runs to 19 residues. DNA for the CDR3: TGTGCCAGCACCCGAACCAGGACTAGCGGGAGGGGGGCCAAAAACATTCAGTACTTC. Residues: CASTRTRTSGRGAKNIQYF. The full variable domain, its missing parts supplied by reference TRBV28 and TRBJ2-4, is DVKVTQSSRYLVKRTGEKVFLECVQDMDHENMFWYRQDPGLGLRLIYFSYDVKMKEKGDIPEGYSVSREKKERFSLILESASTNQTSMYLCASTRTRTSGRGAKNIQYFGAGTRLSVL.

This chain joins TRBV28 and TRBJ2-7; D unresolved. Germline CDR1 MDHEN, CDR2 SYDVKM. Between the trimmed V and J ends, which lost 2 bases and 2 bases, there was a span of 10 bases. The CDR3 extends over 14 amino acids. The CDR3, as DNA: TGTGCCAGCAGTTTACTTTTGGAAGCCTACGAGCAGTACTTC. Its protein product is CASSLLLEAYEQYF.

V is TRBV6-5 and J is TRBJ2-1; possibly TRBD2 for D (6 bases). There are 16 residues in the CDR3. Germline V gives CDR1 MNHEY, CDR2 SVGAGI. Trimming shortened V by 1 base and J by 0 bases, and 10 bases separated the two germline ends. The CDR3 here is CASSYYRGSSYNEQFF. CDR3 nucleotide sequence: TGTGCCAGCAGTTACTATCGGGGGAGCTCCTACAATGAGCAGTTCTTC.